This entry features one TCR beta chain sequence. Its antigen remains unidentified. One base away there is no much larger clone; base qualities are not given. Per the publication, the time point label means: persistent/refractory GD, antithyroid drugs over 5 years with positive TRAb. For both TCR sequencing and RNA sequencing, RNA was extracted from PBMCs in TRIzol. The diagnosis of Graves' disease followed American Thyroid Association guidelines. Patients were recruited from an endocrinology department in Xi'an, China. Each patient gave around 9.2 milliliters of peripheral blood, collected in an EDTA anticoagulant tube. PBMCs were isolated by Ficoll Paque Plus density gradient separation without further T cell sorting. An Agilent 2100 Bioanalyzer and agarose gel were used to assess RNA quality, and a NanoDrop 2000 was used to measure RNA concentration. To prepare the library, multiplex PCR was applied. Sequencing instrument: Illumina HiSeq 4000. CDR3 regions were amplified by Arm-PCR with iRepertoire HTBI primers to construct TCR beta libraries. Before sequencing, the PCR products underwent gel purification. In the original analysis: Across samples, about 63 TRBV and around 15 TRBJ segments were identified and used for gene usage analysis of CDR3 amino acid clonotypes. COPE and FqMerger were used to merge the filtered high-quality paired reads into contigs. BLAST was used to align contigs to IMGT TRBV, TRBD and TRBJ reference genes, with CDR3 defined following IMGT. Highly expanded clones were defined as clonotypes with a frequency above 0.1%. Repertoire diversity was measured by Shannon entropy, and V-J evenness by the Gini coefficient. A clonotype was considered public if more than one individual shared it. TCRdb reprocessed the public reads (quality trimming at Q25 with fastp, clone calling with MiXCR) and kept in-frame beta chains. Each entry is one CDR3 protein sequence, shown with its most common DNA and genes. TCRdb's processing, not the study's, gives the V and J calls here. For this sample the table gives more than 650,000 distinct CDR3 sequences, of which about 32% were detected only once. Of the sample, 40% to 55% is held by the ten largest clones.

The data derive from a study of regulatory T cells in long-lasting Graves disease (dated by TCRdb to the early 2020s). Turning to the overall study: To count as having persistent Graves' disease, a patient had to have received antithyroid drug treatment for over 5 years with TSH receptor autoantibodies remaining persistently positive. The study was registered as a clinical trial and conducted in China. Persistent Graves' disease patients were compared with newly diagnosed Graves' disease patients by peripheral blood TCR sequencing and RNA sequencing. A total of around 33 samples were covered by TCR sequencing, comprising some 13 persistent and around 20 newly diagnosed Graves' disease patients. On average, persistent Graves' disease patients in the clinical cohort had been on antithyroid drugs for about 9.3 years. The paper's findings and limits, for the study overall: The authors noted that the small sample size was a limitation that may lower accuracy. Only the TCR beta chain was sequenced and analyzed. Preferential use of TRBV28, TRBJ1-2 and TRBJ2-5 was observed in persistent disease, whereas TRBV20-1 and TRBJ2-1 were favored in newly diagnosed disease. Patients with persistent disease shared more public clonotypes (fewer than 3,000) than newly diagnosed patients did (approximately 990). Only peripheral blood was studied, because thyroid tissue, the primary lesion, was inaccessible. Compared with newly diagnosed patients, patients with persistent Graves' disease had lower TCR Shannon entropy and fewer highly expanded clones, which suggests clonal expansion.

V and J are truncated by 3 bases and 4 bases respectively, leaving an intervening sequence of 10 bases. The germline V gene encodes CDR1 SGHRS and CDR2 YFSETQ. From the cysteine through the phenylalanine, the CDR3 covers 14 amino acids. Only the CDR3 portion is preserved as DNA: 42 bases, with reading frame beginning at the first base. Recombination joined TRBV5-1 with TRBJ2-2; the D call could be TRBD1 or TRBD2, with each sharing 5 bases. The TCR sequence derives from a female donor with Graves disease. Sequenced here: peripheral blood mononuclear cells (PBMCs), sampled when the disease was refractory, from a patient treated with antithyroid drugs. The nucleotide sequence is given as TGCGCCAGCAGCTGGGACGGACGCACCGGGGAGCTGTTTTTT. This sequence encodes CASSWDGRTGELFF.